There are a few counts of the clone carrying this T cell receptor (delta chain). This entry is derived from a study of gamma-delta chains in newborns, infants, children. Study background: Polyclonal expansion of innate γδ T cells after birth follows microbial exposure.

Between the trimmed V and J ends, which lost 0 bases and 0 bases, there was a span of 11 bases. CDR1 and CDR2 (germline): GEAIGNYY, EKD. CDR3 size: 18 residues. TCRdb re-called the reads via CATT. The sample lists some 11,000 delta-chain clones, 3% to 4.5% occurring once. The genes are TRDV2 and TRDJ3; TRDD3 is a possible D gene (5 bases). The sequencing input was blood. The clonotype comes from a child who was a newborn, infant or young child, either healthy, febrile or measles-vaccinated (not recorded which). The CDR3 DNA sequence: TGTGCCTGTGACACCTTAAGCGGGGACTCCTGGGACACCCGACAGATGTTTTTC. Its translation: CACDTLSGDSWDTRQMFF.